A selection of T cell receptor beta chains follows, all from one sample in a study of PD-1 blockade in classical Hodgkin lymphoma. Profiling relied on immunoSEQ multiplex PCR, and the TCRdb table lists in-frame clones only, not all of them. The sample has about 46,000 clones; roughly 73% are singletons. The sequences come from peripheral blood mononuclear cells (PBMCs), collected at baseline. All receptors come from a human donor with classical Hodgkin lymphoma. Both conserved end residues are part of each CDR3. Fields, in order: V gene, D gene, clone size, J gene, CDR3 DNA, CDR3 protein. A D gene is named only where the DNA matches it firmly. Size tells how often a clone was seen (once, few, many) or the class of an expanded clone, and some rows leave it out.

TRBV29-1	NA	NA	TRBJ1-4	TGCAGCGTTGGGGAGACTGGGGGGGGAAAACTGTTTTTT	CSVGETGGGKLFF
TRBV14	TRBD1	NA	TRBJ2-1	TGTGCCAGCAGCCAGCTAAGGCAGGGGGATGAGCAGTTCTTC	CASSQLRQGDEQFF
TRBV11-2	NA	NA	TRBJ1-2	TGTGCCAGCAGCTTAGAGGGGGCCTATGGCTACACCTTC	CASSLEGAYGYTF
TRBV18	NA	NA	TRBJ1-1	TGTGCCAGCTCACCCCCCACGGGAACAGGTCGAACTGAAGCTTTCTTT	CASSPPTGTGRTEAFF
TRBV2	NA	NA	TRBJ1-1	TGTGCCAGCAGTGATTCTCTTCAGCGCAGAGCTTTCTTT	CASSDSLQRRAFF
TRBV6-5	NA	few	TRBJ1-5	TGTGCCAGCAGTAAAGTACCATTTAGCAATCAGCCCCAGCATTTT	CASSKVPFSNQPQHF
TRBV10-1	NA	once	TRBJ2-5	TGCGCCAGCAGTGAGTCGGTGGTAGGGACCCAGTACTTC	CASSESVVGTQYF
TRBV19	NA	NA	TRBJ1-2	TGTGCCAGTAGTATTCAGCTGGTTTTCTATGGCTACACCTTC	CASSIQLVFYGYTF
TRBV30	NA	NA	TRBJ2-3	TGTGCCTGGAATAGGGGAGCAGATACGCAGTATTTT	CAWNRGADTQYF
TRBV9	NA	NA	TRBJ2-7	TGTGCCAGCAGCGTAGAACAGGGCGCCTACGAGCAGTACTTC	CASSVEQGAYEQYF
TRBV25-1	NA	NA	TRBJ2-2	TGTGCCAGCAGTGAACTAGGGGAAGGGTCCACCGGGGAGCTGTTTTTT	CASSELGEGSTGELFF
TRBV2	NA	NA	TRBJ2-7	TGTGCCAGCAGAGGACAGGGAGGGGCCTACGAGCAGTACTTC	CASRGQGGAYEQYF
TRBV4-2	NA	many	TRBJ1-1	TGTGCCAGCAGCCAAGTCTCTGAAGGAGCCACTGAAGCTTTCTTT	CASSQVSEGATEAFF
TRBV5-1	TRBD1	NA	TRBJ1-4	TGCGCCAGCAGCTTGGCCGGGACAGATGAAAAACTGTTTTTT	CASSLAGTDEKLFF
TRBV29-1	NA	NA	TRBJ1-2	TGCAGCGTCTCCACCGGGACGCGATATGGCTACACCTTC	CSVSTGTRYGYTF
TRBV5-1	NA	few	TRBJ1-1	TGCGCCAGCAGCTTGGCTAGGCCGTCGAACACTGAAGCTTTCTTT	CASSLARPSNTEAFF
TRBV5-1	NA	NA	TRBJ1-5	TGCGCCAGCAGCTTGGCCCCAGGGGTGAATCAGCCCCAGCATTTT	CASSLAPGVNQPQHF
TRBV6-1	NA	NA	TRBJ1-1	TGTGCCAGTGGATGGGGACAAGGGACTGAAGCTTTCTTT	CASGWGQGTEAFF
TRBV4-1	TRBD1	few	TRBJ1-2	TGCGCCAGCAGATCGGGGCCGGGGACAGGGGTGGGAGGCTACACCTTC	CASRSGPGTGVGGYTF
TRBV11-3	NA	NA	TRBJ1-2	TGTGCCAGCAGCTTAGGGGCAGGGGTTCAGAATGGCTACACCTTC	CASSLGAGVQNGYTF
TRBV6-6	NA	NA	TRBJ2-7	TGTGCCAGCAGTGGGGGTAGATTCTACGAGCAGTACTTC	CASSGGRFYEQYF
TRBV6-6	TRBD1	medium-sized	TRBJ1-5	TGTGCCAGCAGTTTCAGGGGGTTCAATCAGCCCCAGCATTTT	CASSFRGFNQPQHF
TRBV2	NA	NA	TRBJ2-5	TGTGCCAGCAGTCGACTAGTTCGAGGTGCCGGAGAGACCCAGTACTTC	CASSRLVRGAGETQYF
TRBV27	TRBD2	NA	TRBJ2-1	TGTGCCAGCAGCCTGACTAGCGGGGGCTACAATGAGCAGTTCTTC	CASSLTSGGYNEQFF
TRBV15	TRBD1	few	TRBJ1-4	TGTGCCACCAGCAGAGATCAGGGGGTAAACGAAAAACTGTTTTTT	CATSRDQGVNEKLFF
TRBV9	TRBD1	NA	TRBJ1-1	TGTGCCAGCAGCGTAGCAGGGGGGGCGAACACTGAAGCTTTCTTT	CASSVAGGANTEAFF
TRBV25-1	NA	NA	TRBJ1-1	TGTGCCAGCATACAGCTTGAAGCTTTCTTT	CASIQLEAFF
TRBV9	TRBD2	NA	TRBJ2-5	TGTGCCAGCAGCGGGGATCCGGCGGGACTAGCGGGAGGCCTTCAAGAGACCCAGTACTTC	CASSGDPAGLAGGLQETQYF
TRBV7-6	TRBD1	NA	TRBJ1-3	TGTGCCAGCAGCTTAGGAGGGCAGGGGGGACGGTCTGGAAACACCATATATTTT	CASSLGGQGGRSGNTIYF
TRBV6-1	NA	few	TRBJ2-7	TGTGCCAGCAGTGAACAGGGTTACTACGAGCAGTACTTC	CASSEQGYYEQYF
TRBV11-2	NA	NA	TRBJ1-1	TGTGCCAGCACCTTAATAGAAGGTGGTATGACTGAAGCTTTCTTT	CASTLIEGGMTEAFF
TRBV11-3	NA	NA	TRBJ2-1	TGTGCCAGCAGCTTAGATTCACCCTCTGACAATGAGCAGTTCTTC	CASSLDSPSDNEQFF
TRBV2	TRBD1	NA	TRBJ1-3	TGTGCCAGCAGTGTTGACAGGGGGCCTGGAAACACCATATATTTT	CASSVDRGPGNTIYF
TRBV5-1	NA	NA	TRBJ1-1	TGCGCCAGCAGTGGGGTTGGGATGATCACTGAAGCTTTCTTT	CASSGVGMITEAFF
TRBV6-5	NA	NA	TRBJ2-7	TGTGCCAGCACAAAGTACAGGAGCTCCTACGAGCAGTACTTC	CASTKYRSSYEQYF